These T cell receptor beta chains were read from a single sample in a study of cytomegalovirus exposure and HLA in healthy donors. Generated by immunoSEQ multiplex PCR, the TCRdb table keeps only in-frame clones and is missing some. The table records 150,000 to 200,000 clones, approximately 88% of them present only once. The specimen sequenced was PBMCs. The receptors originated from a boy between 5 and 17 years old in good health and CMV-seronegative. The CDR3 runs from the conserved cysteine through the conserved F or W. A D gene is named only where the DNA matches it firmly.

D | J | V | DNA | CDR3
TRBD1 | TRBJ2-7 | TRBV4-1 | TGCGCCAGCAGCCAAGCCTCGGGACAGCCCTACGAGCAGTACTTC | CASSQASGQPYEQYF
. | TRBJ2-2 | TRBV11-2 | TGTGCCAGCAGCTTAGATGGCGGCGGGGAGCTGTTTTTT | CASSLDGGGELFF
TRBD1 | TRBJ2-5 | TRBV11-2 | TGTGCCAGCAGCACGGGACAGGGCTTCTTGGAGACCCAGTACTTC | CASSTGQGFLETQYF
TRBD1 | TRBJ2-1 | TRBV19 | TGTGCCACACGGACAGGGGGTTACAATGAGCAGTTCTTC | CATRTGGYNEQFF
. | TRBJ2-5 | TRBV28 | TGTGCCAGCAGTTTGTCTTGGAAGAAAATTGGCGGAGAGACCCAGTACTTC | CASSLSWKKIGGETQYF
TRBD2 | TRBJ2-2 | TRBV7-3 | TGTGCCAGCAGCTTATCGTTTCTTAGGCGGGGGGCCACCGGGGAGCTGTTTTTT | CASSLSFLRRGATGELFF
. | TRBJ1-2 | TRBV6-1 | TGTGCCAGCAGCCAAGACATGCGAGGCTACACCTTC | CASSQDMRGYTF
TRBD1 | TRBJ2-3 | TRBV30 | TGTGCCTGGAGTGTACCAGGAAACAGGGGTCCAGATACGCAGTATTTT | CAWSVPGNRGPDTQYF
. | TRBJ1-2 | TRBV11-2 | TGTGCCAGCAGCCCCTATCGGGGTAGGTCGTCTGGCTACACCTTC | CASSPYRGRSSGYTF
. | TRBJ1-4 | TRBV2 | TGTGCCAGCAGACAGGGTCGTAATGAAAAACTGTTTTTT | CASRQGRNEKLFF
TRBD1 | TRBJ2-7 | TRBV29-1 | TGCAGCGTCACCCCCCGGGACAGGTCTTACGAGCAGTACTTC | CSVTPRDRSYEQYF